One sample yielded the 17 T cell receptor beta chains listed below, sequenced in a study of shared clonotypes between healthy human individuals. Using immunoSEQ multiplex PCR, the repertoire was profiled, and TCRdb retains in-frame clones only, with some absent. The sample records about 2.4 million clones, approximately 94% being singletons. Material for sequencing was naive CD4+ T cells from PBMCs. As for subset: CD45RA+ positively selected. Source of these receptors: a young man in good health. Some clones in this sample may be carry-over from other donors' samples.

CDR3 sequence: CASSQNQGENEKLFF. The DNA for the CDR3 is TGTGCCAGCTCACAAAATCAGGGGGAAAATGAAAAACTGTTTTTT. This chain uses TRBV18 with TRBJ1-4, with 7 bases identical to TRBD1. The V gene's germline CDR1 is KGHSH and CDR2 LQKENI. Losses at the gene ends were 4 bases for V and 5 bases for J; bases not matched to a gene: 7. This CDR3 is 15 amino acids long. Full variable domain (rest looked up from reference TRBV18 and TRBJ1-4): NAGVMQNPRHLVRRRGQEARLRCSPMKGHSHVYWYRQLPEEGLKFMVYLQKENIIDESGMPKERFSAEFPKEGPSILRIQQVVRGDSAAYFCASSQNQGENEKLFFGSGTQLSVL.

In regard to this clone: Other DNA sequences in the same sample also yield this CDR3. The V call is TRBV6-5, the J call TRBJ1-5; 7 positions agree with TRBD1. There are 13 residues in the CDR3. The V and J ends lost 6 bases and 7 bases, in that order; junction bases with no gene match: 6. In germline, CDR1 is MNHEY, CDR2 SVGAGI. CDR3 region: CASSYRGGQPQHF. CDR3 DNA: TGTGCCAGCAGCTACAGGGGCGGGCAGCCCCAGCATTTT.

A note on this clone: Other nucleotide sequences in the sample specify the same CDR3. The V call is TRBV5-4, the J call TRBJ2-5; D is undetermined. This CDR3 comprises 14 residues. Germline CDR1 reads SGHNT; CDR2 reads YYREEE (reference sequence). The V end lost 0 bases, the J end lost 1 base, and 7 bases lay between the germline ends. The CDR3 spells CASSLAGTQETQYF. The CDR3 region has the DNA TGTGCCAGCAGCTTGGCGGGTACCCAAGAGACCCAGTACTTC.

V gene TRBV9 combines with J gene TRBJ2-2, with 7 nucleotides matching TRBD1. CDR1 and CDR2 from the germline V gene are SGDLS and YYNGEE. The CDR3 sequence is 14 residues long. Trimming took 1 base from V and 6 from J; bases not matched to a gene: 3. For the CDR3, the DNA is TGTGCCAGCAGCGTAAACAGGGGTTCCGGGGAGCTGTTTTTT. Its protein is CASSVNRGSGELFF. Looking up the rest from reference TRBV9 and TRBJ2-2 gives the full variable domain: DSGVTQTPKHLITATGQRVTLRCSPRSGDLSVYWYQQSLDQGLQFLIQYYNGEERAKGNILERFSAQQFPDLHSELNLSSLELGDSALYFCASSVNRGSGELFFGEGSRLTVL.

The CDR3 spells CASSPQRENTGELFF. In nucleotides, the CDR3 is TGTGCCAGCTCACCCCAGCGGGAAAACACCGGGGAGCTGTTTTTT. The V and J genes are TRBV18 and TRBJ2-2; 7 bases fit TRBD2. The CDR3 covers 15 residues. Per the germline V gene, CDR1 is KGHSH and CDR2 is LQKENI. V was pared by 3 bases and J by 2 bases, with 3 bases of the junction left unmatched.

Remarks on this clone: Other DNA sequences in this specimen translate into the identical CDR3. The V gene is TRBV7-9, the J gene TRBJ1-5; D ambiguous. The CDR3 spans 14 residues. CDR1 is SEHNR, CDR2 FQNEAQ, per germline (reference sequence). V dropped 4 bases and J dropped 3 bases, with 10 bases sitting between them. The CDR3 nucleotides are TGTGCCAGCAGCTCGGACGGATTCAATCAGCCCCAGCATTTT. Amino acid sequence: CASSSDGFNQPQHF.

The rearrangement joins TRBV14 to TRBJ1-1; D is unclear. The V gene's germline CDR1 is SGHDN and CDR2 FVKESK. There are 14 residues in the CDR3. V lost 4 bases to trimming and J lost 0 bases, with 9 bases between them. In nucleotides, the CDR3 is TGTGCCAGCAGCCTCGATAGACTGAACACTGAAGCTTTCTTT. Translation gives CASSLDRLNTEAFF.

A word on this clone: Other DNA sequences in the same sample also yield this CDR3. V gene TRBV7-2 combines with J gene TRBJ1-2, with 10 bases that match TRBD1. The germline V gene encodes CDR1 SGHTA and CDR2 FQGNSA. The V segment lost 5 bases and the J segment 4 bases; nucleotides outside the gene matches: 4. CDR3 length: 14 amino acids. Here the CDR3 reads CASSPGTGAYGYTF. CDR3 sequence (DNA): TGTGCCAGCAGCCCCGGGACAGGGGCCTATGGCTACACCTTC.

This sequence joins TRBV9 and TRBJ2-7; D possibly uses TRBD1 or TRBD2 (5 bases each). V lost 0 bases and J lost 7, with 17 bases in between. CDR3 length: 15 amino acids. Germline loops: CDR1 SGDLS, CDR2 YYNGEE. The CDR3 spells CASSVDERWGPEQYF. Here the CDR3 DNA reads TGTGCCAGCAGCGTAGATGAGCGTTGGGGACCAGAGCAGTACTTC.

This clone was observed once. This chain uses TRBV7-8 with TRBJ2-1; 14 bases line up with TRBD2. V trimming: 4 bases; J trimming: 6 bases; junction bases outside the gene matches: 5. The CDR3 loop spans 16 amino acids. CDR1 and CDR2 (germline): SGHVS, FQNEAQ. As DNA, the CDR3 is TGTGCCAGCAGCTCAAGACTAGCGGGAGGGGTCAATGAGCAGTTCTTC. It encodes CASSSRLAGGVNEQFF.

This rearrangement joins TRBV7-3 to TRBJ2-1, with D tentatively TRBD1 (5 bases). In germline, CDR1 is SGHTA, CDR2 FQGTGA. The ends were cut back, 5 bases at V and 5 bases at J, with 10 bases in the middle. The CDR3 consists of 13 residues. The CDR3 is CASSTGLDNEQFF. Here the CDR3 DNA reads TGTGCCAGCAGCACAGGCTTGGACAATGAGCAGTTCTTC.

The chain has TRBV6-6 and TRBJ1-6; D uncertain. The V end was cut by 2 bases, the J end by 5 bases, with 13 bases between. The CDR3 loop spans 16 amino acids. The germline V gene has CDR1 MNHNY and CDR2 SVGAGI (reference sequence). The CDR3 region has the DNA TGTGCCAGCAGTTACGGCCCGGGTTTAGATAATTCACCCCTCCACTTT. Translating it yields CASSYGPGLDNSPLHF.

The CDR3 DNA follows: TGCGCCAGCAGCCAAGATTGGCAAGAGACCCAGTACTTC. Amino acids: CASSQDWQETQYF. The chain employs TRBV4-1 and TRBJ2-5; D is uncertain. Trimming removed 0 bases at V and 2 bases at J, with 4 bases between. The germline gives CDR1 MGHRA, CDR2 YSYEKL. The CDR3 is 13 residues long.

This rearrangement joins TRBV28 to TRBJ1-2, with 9 bases fitting TRBD1. J lost 7 bases, V lost 6 bases, and 9 bases had no gene match. This CDR3 comprises 14 residues. The germline V gene has CDR1 MDHEN and CDR2 SYDVKM. The CDR3 nucleotides read TGTGCCAGCAGCGTCGGGACAGGGTATCCTGGCTACACCTTC. Translated, it gives CASSVGTGYPGYTF.

Only one count was recorded for this clone. The chain couples TRBV7-2 to TRBJ2-1; the D gene is possibly TRBD1 (6 bases). The CDR3 loop spans 12 amino acids. The germline gives CDR1 SGHTA, CDR2 FQGNSA. Trimming stripped 6 bases from V and 8 bases from J, with 11 bases between. CDR3 region: CASSPTGYEQFF. The CDR3 nucleotides are TGTGCCAGCAGTCCTACAGGGTATGAGCAGTTCTTC.

Concerning this clone: The sample holds other DNA sequences that translate to the same CDR3. This chain connects TRBV28 to TRBJ2-5, with D possibly being TRBD2 (5 bases). Germline CDR1 is MDHEN and CDR2 is SYDVKM. Trimming pared 1 base from V and 5 bases from J, leaving 11 bases between. This CDR3 region has 14 residues. This CDR3 reads CASSLFGVGETQYF. The CDR3 DNA is TGTGCCAGCAGTTTATTCGGGGTGGGGGAGACCCAGTACTTC.

The chain carries TRBV11-2 and TRBJ2-3, with 7 bases that match TRBD1. CDR1 is SGHAT, CDR2 FQNNGV, per germline. The CDR3 runs to 16 residues. V was pared by 5 bases and J by 1 base, with 9 bases of the junction left unmatched. CDR3 region: CASSRIYRGRTDTQYF. CDR3 DNA sequence: TGTGCCAGCAGCCGAATTTACAGGGGACGCACAGATACGCAGTATTTT.